The source of this TCR beta chain is a study of T cell repertoires in aging, cancer and after chemotherapy. On the study more broadly: Paired samples before and after chemotherapy came from glioblastoma patients receiving temozolomide-based therapy. Whole-study findings and limits: Compared with age-matched healthy donors, untreated hematological or solid cancer patients showed higher blood TCR clonality. Immunological memory after chemotherapy cannot be judged from the repertoire data.

On this clonotype itself: Its specificity is unknown.

Rearranged V-D-J TRB sequences were amplified with a mixed TRB-A/B primer pool. From the multiplex PCR reads, TCRdb called clonotypes with MiXCR, one entry per CDR3 protein. The table includes roughly 580 distinct CDR3 sequences, about 26% detected once. The CDR3 sequence is 16 residues long. The germline V gene encodes CDR1 MDHEN and CDR2 SYDVKM. The ends lost 5 bases at V and 2 bases at J; junction bases unmatched: 7. TCR beta rearrangements were amplified from peripheral blood genomic DNA. The V gene is TRBV28, the J gene TRBJ2-3, with 10 bases that match TRBD1. This receptor was obtained from a human donor with a solid tumor. Sequencing input: blood. For the CDR3, the DNA is TGTGCCAGCAGTGCTAGGGACAGGGGCTTCACAGATACGCAGTATTTT. Its translation: CASSARDRGFTDTQYF.